This T cell receptor (beta chain) was documented in a study of T cells expressing NK-cell markers (dated by TCRdb to 2020 to 2022). For the study in its entirety: TCR beta-chain repertoires were profiled in sorted CD3+CD56+NKG2C+, CD3+CD56+NKG2C- and CD3+CD56-NKG2C+ T-cell subsets from several donors. Among the eight sequenced donors, seven were HCMV-seropositive and one was HCMV-seronegative. Illumina HiSeq 2000/2500, MiSeq or NextSeq was used to sequence libraries as 2 x 150 bp reads. All eight donors whose samples were sequenced were randomly selected healthy volunteers, three of them men and five women. The full study reports these points: Whether the expanded NKG2C-expressing T cell clones were specific for HCMV antigens was left unclear. For about 6 donors, the dominant CD3+CD56+NKG2C+ clonotypes were among the top 10 CD8+ clonotypes and accounted for roughly 1.0-8% of CD8+ T cells. Those dominant clonotypes were again the most abundant among CD3+CD56-NKG2C+ cells in a few donors, at roughly 25-65%.

Including cysteine and phenylalanine, the CDR3 has 13 amino acids. The protein alone is recorded here. As encoded in the germline V gene (reference sequence), CDR1 is PRHDT while CDR2 is FYEKMQ. On this clonotype: There is no known antigen for this receptor.

To determine HCMV serostatus, a commercial ELISA kit was used to detect HCMV-specific IgG in serum. Ficoll density gradient centrifugation was used to isolate peripheral blood mononuclear cells from blood. These reads were obtained on an Illumina HiSeq 2000. The TCR beta cDNA libraries were made using 5'RACE template switching, a step that added both a universal primer site and unique molecular identifiers. Synthesis of cDNA was primed from the TCR beta constant segment and was followed by two consecutive PCR amplification steps. The authors' pipeline ran thus. MIGEC handled demultiplexing of the reads and grouping by UMI, while MiTCR was used to assemble and quantify clonotypes. Only TCR cDNA sequences supported by at least two reads were kept to exclude erroneous sequences. The tcR package was used for downstream repertoire analysis, and clonotypes were matched between fractions using CDR3 nucleotide sequence together with V segment. VDJmatch was used to annotate antigen specificity against VDJdb, with one amino acid substitution in CDR3 permitted. TCRdb reprocessed the reads and provides one entry for every CDR3 protein sequence; no DNA is given. These V and J calls originate from TCRdb's pipeline instead of the authors' own analysis. This specimen's table enumerates roughly 430,000 distinct CDR3 sequences. More than 7% of the sample is in the top ten clones.

The sequence was obtained from a woman between 18 and 69 years old in good health. The specimen was blood T cells: a sorted CD56 or NKG2C T cell subset, CD4+ or CD8+ T cells, or bulk PBMC T cells (not recorded which). The chain is made from TRBV13 and TRBJ2-1; TCRdb proposes TRBD1, but this gene call is untestable without DNA. The CDR3 amino acid sequence is: CASSFGPGNEQFF.